This T cell receptor beta chain was found in a study of T cells in Graves' hyperthyroidism and ophthalmopathy. The V gene end was trimmed by 3 bases and the J gene end by 8 bases; junction bases not matched to a gene: 9. Germline loops: CDR1 SGHNT, CDR2 YYREEE (reference sequence). The CDR3 has 15 amino acids. Researchers took RNA transcripts and amplified the TCR beta CDR3 regions from them. First-round RT-PCR of the TCR CDR3 relied on the HTBI primer set. MiXCR was run by TCRdb on the multiplex PCR reads, yielding one entry per CDR3 protein. Of hundreds of thousands of distinct CDR3 sequences listed, over 12% are singletons. Diagnoses were made from clinical symptoms, serum measures (thyroxine and TRAb), thyroid ultrasound and orbital computed tomography.

Material for sequencing was blood. The V call is TRBV5-4, the J call TRBJ2-1; 9 bases are a match to TRBD1. The origin of this receptor is a man aged 18 to 30 with Graves' ophthalmopathy. CDR3 protein: CASSSRDRVGDEQFF. The CDR3 nucleotides are TGTGCCAGCAGCTCAAGGGACAGGGTGGGCGATGAGCAGTTCTTC. Full variable domain (missing parts from reference TRBV5-4 and TRBJ2-1): ETGVTQSPTHLIKTRGQQVTLRCSSQSGHNTVSWYQQALGQGPQFIFQYYREEENGRGNFPPRFSGLQFPNYSSELNVNALELDDSALYLCASSSRDRVGDEQFFGPGTRLTVL.